Below are 9 T cell receptor beta chains sequenced from a single sample in a study of blood T cells in healthy people across ages. The authors ran a second PCR of roughly 6 to 12 cycles using a sample-barcoded 5' primer and a J-beta primer mix. TCRdb reprocessed the 5' RACE reads via MiXCR and lists one record per CDR3 protein. The table shows approximately 1,100,000 distinct CDR3 sequences, with around 43% occurring only once. The sample was blood. Source of these receptors: a woman between 55 and 75 years old in good health.

In this sample, this clonotype turned up a few times. The rearrangement joins TRBV14 to TRBJ2-1; D not certain. The V end lost 5 bases, the J end lost 5 bases, and 13 bases lay between the germline ends. CDR1 and CDR2 from the germline V gene are SGHDN and FVKESK. This CDR3 is 14 amino acids long. DNA of the CDR3: TGTGCCAGCAGCGACGAAACTACAAACAATGAGCAGTTCTTC. Its protein is CASSDETTNNEQFF.

The rearrangement joins TRBV5-1 to TRBJ2-3; a weak D match, TRBD1 (6 bases). V was pared by 4 bases and J by 5 bases, with 20 bases between. The CDR3 is made up of 16 amino acids. Germline V gene sequence: CDR1 SGHRS, CDR2 YFSETQ. The CDR3: CASSQSPRGTGDTQYF. CDR3 in DNA: TGCGCCAGCAGCCAATCTCCCAGGGGAACCGGAGATACGCAGTATTTT.

V gene TRBV7-2 combines with J gene TRBJ2-5; D is undetermined. Germline V CDR1 and CDR2: SGHTA, FQGNSA. The V end was cut by 0 bases, the J end by 2 bases, with 10 bases between. This CDR3 spans 15 amino acids. CDR3 in amino acids: CASSLALVGQETQYF. In DNA form, the CDR3 reads TGTGCCAGCAGCTTAGCCCTAGTGGGACAAGAGACCCAGTACTTC.

This clonotype was counted between two and nine times. This chain uses TRBV12-3 or TRBV12-4 with TRBJ2-6; D possibly corresponds to TRBD1 (5 bases). The CDR3 covers 15 residues. The V end lost 5 bases, the J end lost 3 bases, and 11 bases lay between the germline ends. CDR3 in amino acids: CASSPRVGGANVLTF. CDR3 coding DNA: TGTGCCAGCAGTCCCAGGGTTGGTGGGGCCAACGTCCTGACTTTC.

This chain joins TRBV30 and TRBJ2-7; D may be TRBD2 (5 bases). The J call may not be correct, given that the DNA end is closer to TRBJ2-5. Germline V gene sequence: CDR1 GTSNPN, CDR2 SVGIG (reference sequence). CDR3 size: 14 residues. The CDR3 region is CAWRTGIIQETQYF. The DNA for the CDR3 is TGTGCCTGGAGAACGGGGATTATACAAGAGACCCAGTACTTC.

J is TRBJ2-7 and V is TRBV6-5; D is tentatively TRBD1 or TRBD2 (6 bases each). This CDR3 region has 14 residues. Per the germline V gene, CDR1 is MNHEY and CDR2 is SVGAGI. Trimming left V 5 bases short and J 5 bases short, with 16 bases between. The CDR3 coding sequence is TGTGCCAGCAGTGCCCCGGAGGGGGACCACGAGCAGTACTTC. It translates to CASSAPEGDHEQYF.

The chain recombines TRBV29-1 with TRBJ1-1; D is undetermined. Trimming stripped 4 bases from V and 3 bases from J, with 18 bases between. CDR1 SQVTM and CDR2 ANQGSEA come from the germline V gene. The CDR3 has 15 residues. The DNA for the CDR3 is TGCAGCGTTGTGGCCGGGAAGTTGAGGGACACTGAAGCTTTCTTT. Residues: CSVVAGKLRDTEAFF.

V and J are TRBV6-2 or TRBV6-3 and TRBJ2-1; no reliable D call. Germline V gene sequence: CDR1 MNHEY, CDR2 SVGEGT. The CDR3 totals 15 residues. V was clipped by 2 bases and J by 3 bases, with 11 bases between them. The CDR3 loop is CASSYGHSGYNEQFF. Here the CDR3 DNA reads TGTGCCAGCAGTTACGGGCACTCGGGCTACAATGAGCAGTTCTTC.

The rearrangement links TRBV25-1 to TRBJ2-7, with D perhaps TRBD1 (5 bases). TRBJ2-5 matches the DNA end more closely, so the J call is doubtful. The CDR3 loop spans 15 amino acids. Germline V lookup: CDR1 MGHDK, CDR2 SYGVNS. CDR3 bases: TGTGCCAGCAGTGGCTCAGGGATGGTATCGAGGACCCAGTACTTC. As protein: CASSGSGMVSRTQYF.